This T cell receptor beta chain derives from a study of OX40 agonist ivuxolimab in advanced cancers. On the study more broadly: Each dose-escalation patient presented with hepatocellular carcinoma, melanoma, renal cell or head and neck cancer.

With autoimmune disease history or systemic immunosuppression, patients were excluded. Data came from immunoSEQ multiplex PCR; TCRdb stores just in-frame clones and leaves some out. The sample gives 35,000 to 45,000 clones, roughly nine tenths of which show up once; about 4.3% is in the top ten. Worth noting for this clone: Its specificity is not known.

General observations from the study: The mean number of expanded clones was higher in CD8+ T cells than in CD4+. The expanded peripheral T cells' antigen specificity was not determined.

This TCR derives from an adult with an advanced solid tumor such as melanoma, head and neck, liver or kidney cancer. The sequencing used CD4+ or CD8+ T cells sorted from blood, collected in a trial of the OX40 agonist ivuxolimab.

The CDR3 DNA reads TGTGCCAGCTCCAAGGATCTGGATCAGCCCCAGCATTTT. The encoded protein is CASSKDLDQPQHF. The chain has TRBV18 and TRBJ1-5; D is ambiguous. Deletions cut 6 bases from V and 5 bases from J, with 11 bases between. This CDR3 comprises 13 residues. Germline values: CDR1 KGHSH, CDR2 LQKENI.